These T cell receptor beta chains were read from a single sample in a study of shared clonotypes between healthy human individuals. Assay: immunoSEQ multiplex PCR; the TCRdb copy retains only in-frame clones and omits some. The table lists millions of clones, around nine tenths of them singletons. Sequencing was carried out using naive CD4+ T cells sorted from blood. Source of these receptors: a man between 18 and 29 years old in good health. The CDR3 runs from the conserved cysteine through the conserved F or W. D genes are given only for firm matches. Size values are once, few and many counts, or a class for expanded clones, and some rows have none.

j_gene: TRBJ2-5
v_gene: TRBV9
abundance: -
d_gene: -
CDR3nt: TGTGCCAGCAGCGTAGGGGTGGGCGGGTACCAAGAGACCCAGTACTTC
CDR3aa: CASSVGVGGYQETQYF

j_gene: TRBJ2-7
v_gene: TRBV7-2
abundance: -
d_gene: -
CDR3nt: TGTGCCAGCAGCTTAGTCCAAGCAGGGGCCTGGGAGCAGTACTTC
CDR3aa: CASSLVQAGAWEQYF

j_gene: TRBJ1-2
v_gene: TRBV15
abundance: -
d_gene: -
CDR3nt: TGTGCCACCAGCTCGGACACTAACTATGGCTACACCTTC
CDR3aa: CATSSDTNYGYTF

j_gene: TRBJ1-2
v_gene: TRBV9
abundance: -
d_gene: -
CDR3nt: TGTGCCAGCAGCGTAGTTGACACTAGCTATGGCTACACCTTC
CDR3aa: CASSVVDTSYGYTF

j_gene: TRBJ2-5
v_gene: TRBV7-9
abundance: -
d_gene: -
CDR3nt: TGTGCCAGCAGCTCCGGGACGGGTCAAGAGACCCAGTACTTC
CDR3aa: CASSSGTGQETQYF

j_gene: TRBJ1-2
v_gene: TRBV10-2
abundance: -
d_gene: TRBD1
CDR3nt: TGCGCCACCAATGAACACCCGACAGGGGGCAGCTATGGCTACACCTTC
CDR3aa: CATNEHPTGGSYGYTF

j_gene: TRBJ2-7
v_gene: TRBV19
abundance: -
d_gene: TRBD1
CDR3nt: TGTGCCAGTAGTATTCCCGGGACAGCATACTTC
CDR3aa: CASSIPGTAYF

j_gene: TRBJ2-7
v_gene: TRBV18
abundance: -
d_gene: -
CDR3nt: TGTGCCAGCTCACCAAGGGTGGGGAGTCGTTACTTC
CDR3aa: CASSPRVGSRYF

j_gene: TRBJ1-4
v_gene: TRBV19
abundance: once
d_gene: -
CDR3nt: TGTGCCAGTAGTATAGGGCTGGACGAAAAACTGTTTTTT
CDR3aa: CASSIGLDEKLFF

j_gene: TRBJ2-3
v_gene: TRBV15
abundance: -
d_gene: TRBD2
CDR3nt: TGTGCCACCAGCAGCGCGAGCGGGGGGCGAAGGTCAGATACGCAGTATTTT
CDR3aa: CATSSASGGRRSDTQYF

j_gene: TRBJ2-2
v_gene: TRBV5-5
abundance: -
d_gene: TRBD2
CDR3nt: TGTGCCAGCAGCCGGACTAGCGGGACTCCGGGCGGGGAGCTGTTTTTT
CDR3aa: CASSRTSGTPGGELFF

j_gene: TRBJ2-7
v_gene: TRBV23-1
abundance: -
d_gene: -
CDR3nt: TGCGCCAGCAGTTTAACGCTGGCAGGCTACGAGCAGTACTTC
CDR3aa: CASSLTLAGYEQYF

j_gene: TRBJ1-1
v_gene: TRBV7-3
abundance: -
d_gene: -
CDR3nt: TGTGCCAGCAAGAGGAACATGAACACTGAAGCTTTCTTT
CDR3aa: CASKRNMNTEAFF

j_gene: TRBJ2-7
v_gene: TRBV19
abundance: -
d_gene: TRBD2
CDR3nt: TGTGCCAGTAGTCCCGGGACTAGCGGTTACTCCTACGAGCAGTACTTC
CDR3aa: CASSPGTSGYSYEQYF

j_gene: TRBJ2-7
v_gene: TRBV7-7
abundance: -
d_gene: -
CDR3nt: TGTGCTAGCAGCCCCGGCGAAGGCCTCTACGAGCAGTACTTC
CDR3aa: CASSPGEGLYEQYF